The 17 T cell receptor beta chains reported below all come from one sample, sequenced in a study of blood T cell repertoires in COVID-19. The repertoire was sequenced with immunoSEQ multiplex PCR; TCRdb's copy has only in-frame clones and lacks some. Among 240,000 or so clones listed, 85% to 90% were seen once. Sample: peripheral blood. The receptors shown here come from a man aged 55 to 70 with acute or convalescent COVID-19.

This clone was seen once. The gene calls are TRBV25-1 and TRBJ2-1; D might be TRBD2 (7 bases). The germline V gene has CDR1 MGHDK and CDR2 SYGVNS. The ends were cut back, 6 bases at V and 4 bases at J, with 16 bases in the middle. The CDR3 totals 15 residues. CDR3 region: CASSRGGGPYNEQFF. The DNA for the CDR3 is TGTGCCAGCAGCCGAGGGGGAGGGCCATACAATGAGCAGTTCTTC.

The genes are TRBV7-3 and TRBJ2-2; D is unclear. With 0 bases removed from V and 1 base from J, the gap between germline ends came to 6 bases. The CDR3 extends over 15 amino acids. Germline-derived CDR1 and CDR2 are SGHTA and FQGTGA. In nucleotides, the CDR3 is TGTGCCAGCAGCTTAACCCCGGTGAACACCGGGGAGCTGTTTTTT. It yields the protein CASSLTPVNTGELFF.

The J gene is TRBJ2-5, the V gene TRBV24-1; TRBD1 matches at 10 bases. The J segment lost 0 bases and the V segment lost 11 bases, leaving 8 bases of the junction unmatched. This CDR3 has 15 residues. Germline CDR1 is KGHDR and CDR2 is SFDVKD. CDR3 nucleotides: TGTGCCATCCGTTTGGGGACAGGGGACCAAGAGACCCAGTACTTC. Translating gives CAIRLGTGDQETQYF.

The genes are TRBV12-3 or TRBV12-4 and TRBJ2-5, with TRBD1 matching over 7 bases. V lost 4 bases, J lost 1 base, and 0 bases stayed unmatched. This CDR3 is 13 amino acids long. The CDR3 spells CASSYRGQETQYF. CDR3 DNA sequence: TGTGCCAGCAGTTACAGGGGCCAAGAGACCCAGTACTTC.

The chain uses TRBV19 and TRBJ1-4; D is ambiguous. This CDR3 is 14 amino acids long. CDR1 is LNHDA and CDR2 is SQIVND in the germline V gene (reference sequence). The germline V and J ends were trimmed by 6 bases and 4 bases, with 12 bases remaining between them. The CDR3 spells CASSSTEDNEKLFF. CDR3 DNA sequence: TGTGCCAGTAGCTCGACGGAGGATAATGAAAAACTGTTTTTT. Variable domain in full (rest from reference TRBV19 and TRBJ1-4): DGGITQSPKYLFRKEGQNVTLSCEQNLNHDAMYWYRQDPGQGLRLIYYSQIVNDFQKGDIAEGYSVSREKKESFPLTVTSAQKNPTAFYLCASSSTEDNEKLFFGSGTQLSVL.

This CDR3 is CSASGLAVSYEQYF. The CDR3 DNA reads as TGCAGTGCTAGTGGCCTAGCAGTGTCCTACGAGCAGTACTTC. The chain couples TRBV20-1 to TRBJ2-7, with a weak D call TRBD2 (5 bases). The CDR3 spans 14 residues. Per germline, CDR1 DFQATT and CDR2 SNEGSKA (reference sequence). Trimming pared 3 bases from V and 1 base from J, leaving 13 bases between.

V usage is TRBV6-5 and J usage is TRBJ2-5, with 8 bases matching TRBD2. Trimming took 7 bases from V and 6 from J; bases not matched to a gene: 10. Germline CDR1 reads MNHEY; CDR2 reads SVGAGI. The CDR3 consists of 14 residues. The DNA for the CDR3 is TGTGCCAGCACTAGCGGGCTAACCCCCAAGACCCAGTACTTC. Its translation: CASTSGLTPKTQYF.

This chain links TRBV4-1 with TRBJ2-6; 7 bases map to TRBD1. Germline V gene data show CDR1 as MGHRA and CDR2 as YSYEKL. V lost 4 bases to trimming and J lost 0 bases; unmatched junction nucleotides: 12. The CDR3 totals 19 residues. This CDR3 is CASSPFWTGLGSGANVLTF. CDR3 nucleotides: TGCGCCAGCAGCCCATTTTGGACAGGACTTGGCTCTGGGGCCAACGTCCTGACTTTC.

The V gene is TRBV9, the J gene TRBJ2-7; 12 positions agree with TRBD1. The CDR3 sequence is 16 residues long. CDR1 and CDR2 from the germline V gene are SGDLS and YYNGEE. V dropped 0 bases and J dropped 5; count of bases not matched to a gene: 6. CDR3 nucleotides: TGTGCCAGCAGCGTAGGGGGGACAGGGGGCCATGACGAGCAGTACTTC. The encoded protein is CASSVGGTGGHDEQYF.

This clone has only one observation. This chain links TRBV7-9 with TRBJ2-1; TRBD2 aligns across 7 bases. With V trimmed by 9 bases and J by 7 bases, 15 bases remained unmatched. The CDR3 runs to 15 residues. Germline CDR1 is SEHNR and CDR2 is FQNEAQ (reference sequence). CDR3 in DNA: TGTGCCAGTCTAGTCACGCGGGAGTCTGGTAATGAGCAGTTCTTC. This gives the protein CASLVTRESGNEQFF.

CDR3 nucleotides: TGCAGCGTTGGGGACTTGCAACGTACAGCTTTCTTT. It specifies CSVGDLQRTAFF. This rearrangement joins TRBV29-1 to TRBJ1-1; D is perhaps TRBD1 (5 bases). V lost 4 bases, J lost 10 bases, and 16 bases lay in between. The germline gives CDR1 SQVTM, CDR2 ANQGSEA. The CDR3 contains 12 residues.

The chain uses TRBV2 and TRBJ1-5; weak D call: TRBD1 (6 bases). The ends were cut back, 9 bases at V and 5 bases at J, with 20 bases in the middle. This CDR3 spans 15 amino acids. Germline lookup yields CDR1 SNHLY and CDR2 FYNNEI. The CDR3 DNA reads TGTGCCAGTGCCCACAGGGTAGAGGGCGATCAGCCCCAGCATTTT. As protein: CASAHRVEGDQPQHF. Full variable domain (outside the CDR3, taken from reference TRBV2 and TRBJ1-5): EPEVTQTPSHQVTQMGQEVILRCVPISNHLYFYWYRQILGQKVEFLVSFYNNEISEKSEIFDDQFSVERPDGSNFTLKIRSTKLEDSAMYFCASAHRVEGDQPQHFGDGTRLSIL.

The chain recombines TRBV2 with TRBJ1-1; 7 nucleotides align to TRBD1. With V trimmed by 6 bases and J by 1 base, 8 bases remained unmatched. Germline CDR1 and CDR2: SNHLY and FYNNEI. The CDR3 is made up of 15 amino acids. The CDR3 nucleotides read TGTGCCAGCAGCGCCCGACAGGGACGGAACACTGAAGCTTTCTTT. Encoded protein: CASSARQGRNTEAFF.

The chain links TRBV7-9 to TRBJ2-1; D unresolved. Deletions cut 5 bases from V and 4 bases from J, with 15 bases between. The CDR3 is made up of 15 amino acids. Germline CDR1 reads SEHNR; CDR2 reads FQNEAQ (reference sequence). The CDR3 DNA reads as TGTGCCAGCAGCCAAGACTTTTCCCGATACAATGAGCAGTTCTTC. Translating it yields CASSQDFSRYNEQFF.

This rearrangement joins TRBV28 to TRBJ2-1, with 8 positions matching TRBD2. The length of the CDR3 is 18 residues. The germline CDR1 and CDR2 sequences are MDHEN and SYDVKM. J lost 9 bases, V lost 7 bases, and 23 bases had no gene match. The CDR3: CASTTGRVAAGRKSEQFF. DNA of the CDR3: TGTGCCAGCACTACCGGGAGGGTGGCGGCAGGAAGAAAATCTGAGCAGTTCTTC.

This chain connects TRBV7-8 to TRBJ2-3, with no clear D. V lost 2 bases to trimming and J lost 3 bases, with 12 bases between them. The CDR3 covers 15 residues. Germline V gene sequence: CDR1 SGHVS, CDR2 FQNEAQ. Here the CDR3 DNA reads TGTGCCAGCAGCTTAAGGCTAGGCGGAACAGATACGCAGTATTTT. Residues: CASSLRLGGTDTQYF.

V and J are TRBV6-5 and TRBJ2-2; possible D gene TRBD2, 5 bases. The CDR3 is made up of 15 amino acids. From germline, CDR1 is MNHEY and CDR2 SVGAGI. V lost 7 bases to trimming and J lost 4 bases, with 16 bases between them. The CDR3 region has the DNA TGTGCCAGCACCTCGGACGGGAAGACCACCGGGGAGCTGTTTTTT. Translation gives CASTSDGKTTGELFF.